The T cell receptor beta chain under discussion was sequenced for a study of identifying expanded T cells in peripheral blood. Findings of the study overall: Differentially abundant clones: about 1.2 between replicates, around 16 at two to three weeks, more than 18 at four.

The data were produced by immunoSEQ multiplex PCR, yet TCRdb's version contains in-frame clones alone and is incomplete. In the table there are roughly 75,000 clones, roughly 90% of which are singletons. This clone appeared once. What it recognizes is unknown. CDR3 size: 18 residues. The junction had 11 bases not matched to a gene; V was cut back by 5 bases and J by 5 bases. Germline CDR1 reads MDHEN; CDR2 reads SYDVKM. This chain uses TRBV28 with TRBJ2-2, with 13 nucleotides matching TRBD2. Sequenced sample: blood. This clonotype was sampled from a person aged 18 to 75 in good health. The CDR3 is CASSDYLTSGRRTGELFF. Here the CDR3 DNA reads TGTGCCAGCAGTGACTACTTGACTAGCGGGAGGAGGACCGGGGAGCTGTTTTTT.